This T cell receptor beta chain appears in the sequencing data of a study of regulatory T cells in long-lasting Graves disease. V dropped 2 bases and J dropped 7 bases, with 14 bases sitting between them. The germline CDR1 and CDR2 sequences are MNHGY and SAAAGT. The CDR3 has 14 amino acids. As concerns this clonotype: It is likely a read error: a sequence one base away is far more abundant.

Time point: newly diagnosed GD, antithyroid drugs for less than 3 months. Isolated PBMC RNA provided the starting material for the TCR library. Graves' disease diagnosis used American Thyroid Association guidelines. iRepertoire HTBI primers and Arm-PCR of CDR3 regions built TCR beta libraries. A single record per CDR3 protein comes from TCRdb applying MiXCR to the multiplex PCR reads. This sample has under 300,000 distinct CDR3 sequences, with around 20% found just once. This sample comprised peripheral blood mononuclear cells (PBMCs), obtained at new diagnosis, from a patient treated with antithyroid drugs. The TCR comes from a female donor with Graves disease. The V call is TRBV6-8, the J call TRBJ2-5; D is ambiguous. The CDR3 spells CASSYLDEVGTQYF. DNA for the CDR3: TGTGCCAGCAGTTACCTTGATGAGGTCGGGACCCAGTACTTC.